Following are 8 T cell receptor beta chains from one sample sequenced in a study of glioma-infiltrating T cells. Amplification of TCR alpha and beta CDR3 regions from RNA used iRepertoire nested multiplex PCR. TCRdb used MiXCR to reprocess the multiplex PCR reads, holding one entry per CDR3 protein. The repertoire holds under 200,000 distinct CDR3 sequences, roughly 32% seen once, with 20% in the top ten. Material for sequencing was glioma tissue, nonneoplastic brain tissue, or PBMCs (not recorded which). These receptors were obtained from a human donor with low-grade glioma or glioblastoma, undergoing nonglioma brain surgery, or in good health (not recorded which).

This clonotype was seen many times. The chain is built from TRBV12-3 or TRBV12-4 and TRBJ2-1, with 9 bases fitting TRBD2. CDR3 length: 14 residues. J lost 6 bases, V lost 6 bases, and 6 bases had no gene match. CDR3 DNA sequence: TGTGCCAGCAGCCAGCGGGAGGTGCCCAATGAGCAGTTCTTC. Amino acid sequence: CASSQREVPNEQFF.

With respect to this clonotype: The missing conserved phenylalanine or tryptophan at the end of this CDR3 makes a read error likely. The chain links TRBV27 to TRBJ2-3, with D possibly matching TRBD1 (5 bases). V lost 6 bases and J 2 bases, leaving 12 bases between the germline ends. CDR3 length equals 14 residues. Germline lookup yields CDR1 MNHEY and CDR2 SMNVEV (reference sequence). This chain's CDR3 is CASRVTAITDTQYC. As DNA, the CDR3 is TGTGCCAGCAGAGTGACAGCTATCACAGATACGCAGTATTGT.

This clonotype was counted ten times or more. J is TRBJ1-1 and V is TRBV6-4; D is uncertain. Looked up from germline, CDR1 is MRHNA and CDR2 is SNTAGT. The length of the CDR3 is 12 residues. The V and J ends lost 2 bases and 7 bases respectively, with 8 bases between them. The CDR3, as DNA: TGTGCCAGCAGTGACAGGGAGGGTGAAGCTTTCTTT. Protein sequence: CASSDREGEAFF.

The table lists this clonotype with many counts. V gene TRBV6-2 or TRBV6-3 combines with J gene TRBJ2-1, with 12 bases matching TRBD2. The CDR3 has 16 residues. Germline-derived CDR1 and CDR2 are MNHEY and SVGEGT. V lost 4 bases and J lost 2; bases outside the gene matches: 3. The CDR3 reads CASSSPSGRAYNEQFF. In DNA form, the CDR3 reads TGTGCCAGCAGTTCCCCTAGCGGGAGGGCCTACAATGAGCAGTTCTTC.

This clonotype was picked up many times. The chain links TRBV7-8 to TRBJ1-5, with a possible D match to TRBD1 (6 bases). This CDR3 region has 16 residues. CDR1 and CDR2 from the germline V gene are SGHVS and FQNEAQ. Trimming took off 5 bases at V and 1 base at J, with 15 bases between the two ends. CDR3 DNA sequence: TGTGCCAGCAGCCATTCCCAGGGGCTAAGCAATCAGCCCCAGCATTTT. This gives the protein CASSHSQGLSNQPQHF. Looking up the rest from reference TRBV7-8 and TRBJ1-5 gives the full variable domain: GAGVSQSPRYKVAKRGQDVALRCDPISGHVSLFWYQQALGQGPEFLTYFQNEAQLDKSGLPSDRFFAERPEGSVSTLKIQRTQQEDSAVYLCASSHSQGLSNQPQHFGDGTRLSIL.

With respect to this clonotype: No conserved phenylalanine or tryptophan is present at the end of the CDR3, so a read error is the likely explanation. The V and J genes are TRBV29-1 and TRBJ1-1; tentative D call: TRBD1 (6 bases). In germline, CDR1 is SQVTM, CDR2 ANQGSEA. Trimming shortened V by 7 bases and J by 1 base, and 13 bases separated the two germline ends. This CDR3 has 13 amino acids. In nucleotides, the CDR3 is TGCAGCGCACAGGGAAAGGGGAACACTGAAGCTTTCCTT. This encodes CSAQGKGNTEAFL.

In this sample, this clonotype turned up many times. The chain carries TRBV7-6 and TRBJ2-5, with D perhaps TRBD1 or TRBD2 (5 bases each). Germline CDR1 reads SGHVS; CDR2 reads FNYEAQ. V was shortened by 5 bases and J by 4 bases, with 11 bases between the two germline ends. There are 13 residues in the CDR3. The CDR3 spells CASSRGPRETQYF. DNA of the CDR3: TGTGCCAGCAGCCGGGGCCCAAGAGAGACCCAGTACTTC.

This clonotype was counted many times. The rearrangement joins TRBV7-2 to TRBJ2-7; D may correspond to TRBD1 or TRBD2 (5 bases each). V was trimmed by 1 base and J by 2 bases, leaving 12 bases between them. Germline loops: CDR1 SGHTA, CDR2 FQGNSA. This CDR3 has 15 amino acids. CDR3 region: CASSLVNGAAYEQYF. The CDR3 DNA is TGTGCCAGCAGCTTAGTAAACGGGGCTGCCTACGAGCAGTACTTC. The complete variable domain, with remaining parts taken from reference TRBV7-2 and TRBJ2-7, reads GAGVSQSPSNKVTEKGKDVELRCDPISGHTALYWYRQSLGQGLEFLIYFQGNSAPDKSGLPSDRFSAERTGGSVSTLTIQRTQQEDSAVYLCASSLVNGAAYEQYFGPGTRLTVT.